A selection of T cell receptor beta chains follows, all from one sample in a study of blood T cell dynamics during melanoma immunotherapy. Repertoires were generated with immunoSEQ multiplex PCR, while TCRdb's copy carries only in-frame clones and drops some. The profile shows roughly 30,000 clones, over 70% of them singletons. Sequenced material: blood, taken from a patient treated with checkpoint blockade. The receptors stem from a human donor with melanoma. Each CDR3 is given with its conserved first and last residue. Each record gives: clone size, V gene, D gene, J gene, CDR3 protein, CDR3 DNA. The D gene is left open where the match is weak. The listing skips clone size in some rows; elsewhere it reads once, few, many or a size class.

>.|TRBV4-2|TRBD2|TRBJ2-7
CASSPSGGLAVEQYF
TGTGCCAGCAGCCCCTCCGGGGGACTAGCGGTCGAGCAGTACTTC
>.|TRBV27|TRBD2|TRBJ2-1
CASKKGLAGNSYNEQFF
TGTGCCAGCAAAAAGGGGTTAGCGGGAAACTCCTACAATGAGCAGTTCTTC
>once|TRBV7-8|.|TRBJ2-5
CASSSGTPTWQETQYF
TGTGCCAGCAGCTCCGGGACTCCTACCTGGCAAGAGACCCAGTACTTC
>.|TRBV10-2|.|TRBJ2-7
CASRASGSSYEQYF
TGCGCCAGCAGGGCGAGCGGAAGCTCCTACGAGCAGTACTTC
>.|TRBV4-1|.|TRBJ1-5
CASSQEVTVSNQPQHF
TGCGCCAGCAGCCAAGAAGTAACAGTTAGCAATCAGCCCCAGCATTTT
>few|TRBV7-9|TRBD2|TRBJ2-1
CASSPRPIAGGPNNEQFF
TGTGCCAGCAGCCCGAGACCGATAGCGGGGGGCCCTAACAATGAGCAGTTCTTC
>.|TRBV6-5|TRBD1|TRBJ1-4
CASSYSTGAGEKLFF
TGTGCCAGCAGTTACTCGACAGGGGCTGGCGAAAAACTGTTTTTT
>.|TRBV9|TRBD1|TRBJ1-2
CASSAGGQANYGYTF
TGTGCCAGCAGCGCAGGGGGACAGGCGAACTATGGCTACACCTTC
>.|TRBV6-5|TRBD1|TRBJ1-2
CASSYDRGSGYGYTF
TGTGCCAGCAGTTACGACAGGGGCAGCGGCTATGGCTACACCTTC
>.|TRBV4-3|.|TRBJ2-1
CASSQGLYNEQFF
TGCGCCAGCAGCCAAGGACTGTACAATGAGCAGTTCTTC
>.|TRBV6-5|.|TRBJ2-1
CASSAVQGGVQFF
TGTGCCAGCAGTGCAGTACAGGGAGGGGTGCAGTTCTTC
>.|TRBV5-5|.|TRBJ2-1
CASSLPGQSSQQFF
TGTGCCAGCAGCTTGCCGGGACAATCTTCGCAACAGTTCTTC
>few|TRBV5-1|.|TRBJ2-6
CASSQTPSFRSSGANVLTF
TGCGCCAGCAGCCAAACCCCCTCCTTCCGCAGCTCTGGGGCCAACGTCCTGACTTTC
>.|TRBV7-9|TRBD1|TRBJ2-5
CASSLRGMRETQYF
TGTGCCAGCAGCCTCAGGGGGATGCGAGAGACCCAGTACTTC
>few|TRBV28|.|TRBJ1-5
CASSLGQGPLNNQPQHF
TGTGCCAGCAGTTTGGGGCAGGGACCCTTAAATAATCAGCCCCAGCATTTT
>.|TRBV5-1|TRBD1|TRBJ2-5
CASSSGQGRVETQYF
TGCGCCAGCAGCTCCGGACAGGGACGGGTAGAGACCCAGTACTTC
>once|TRBV9|.|TRBJ1-6
CASSEGGVSPLHF
TGTGCCAGCAGCGAGGGAGGGGTTTCACCCCTCCACTTT
>once|TRBV5-1|.|TRBJ2-6
CASSSSSGANVLTF
TGCGCCAGCAGTTCAAGCTCTGGGGCCAACGTCCTGACTTTC
>.|TRBV5-4|.|TRBJ2-3
CASSPAGSRTDTQYF
TGTGCCAGCAGCCCGGCAGGGTCCCGCACAGATACGCAGTATTTT
>few|TRBV4-2|TRBD2|TRBJ2-1
CASSQAPGLAGDNEQFF
TGTGCCAGCAGCCAAGCACCGGGACTAGCGGGGGACAATGAGCAGTTCTTC
>.|TRBV2|.|TRBJ1-2
CASSEERVSGYTF
TGTGCCAGCAGTGAAGAGAGGGTATCCGGCTACACCTTC
>.|TRBV21-1|.|TRBJ2-3
CASSNSGTRADTQYF
TGTGCCAGCAGCAACTCCGGGACTAGGGCAGATACGCAGTATTTT
>.|TRBV4-2|TRBD1|TRBJ2-2
CASSQDRPRGQAYGELFF
TGTGCCAGCAGCCAAGATCGCCCCAGGGGACAGGCTTACGGGGAGCTGTTTTTT
>.|TRBV19|.|TRBJ1-6
CASSIQGSLNSPLHF
TGTGCCAGTAGTATACAAGGCAGCTTAAATTCACCCCTCCACTTT
>.|TRBV19|.|TRBJ1-1
CASSHWDNTEAFF
TGTGCCAGTTCGCATTGGGATAACACTGAAGCTTTCTTT
>few|TRBV4-1|TRBD1|TRBJ2-1
CASSQTGLDEQFF
TGCGCCAGCAGCCAGACAGGGTTGGATGAGCAGTTCTTC
>.|TRBV7-2|TRBD1|TRBJ1-2
CASSLAGAGGIYGYTF
TGTGCCAGCAGCTTAGCGGGGGCAGGGGGCATCTATGGCTACACCTTC